The following is a TCR beta chain sequence with its context. The method was immunoSEQ multiplex PCR; TCRdb's version includes in-frame clones alone and lacks a portion of them. The sample contains fewer than 25,000 clones, around 86% of which appear only once. V lost 7 bases, J lost 1 base, and 11 bases stayed unmatched. The CDR3 runs 17 residues. Germline CDR1 MNHEY, CDR2 SMNVEV (reference sequence). This entry is derived from a study of blood T cell repertoires in COVID-19. Sequencing was carried out using peripheral blood. The sequence came from a human donor with active COVID-19. The donor label of this sample is uncertain. The V call is TRBV27, the J call TRBJ1-1; TRBD1 matches 11 bases. The CDR3 DNA reads as TGTGCCAGCACCCGGGGTGGACAGGGGGCGCGGAACACTGAAGCTTTCTTT. Translating gives CASTRGGQGARNTEAFF.